This T cell receptor (beta chain) was retrieved from a study of siplizumab effects on memory and regulatory T cells. This table comes from immunoSEQ multiplex PCR, and its TCRdb copy is limited to in-frame clones, with some not included. The sample holds over 85,000 clones; more than 85% are singletons and the top ten take over 5.5%. Sequenced sample: CD8+ T cells sorted from blood. The sequence was collected from a human donor in good health.

The CDR3 DNA is TGTGCCAGCAGCTTAAATTTAGCGGGGGGCCACAATGAGCAGTTCTTC. It specifies CASSLNLAGGHNEQFF. This chain uses TRBV7-2 with TRBJ2-1, with 10 bases identical to TRBD2. Germline V lookup: CDR1 SGHTA, CDR2 FQGNSA. Unmatched junction bases numbered 6, after V lost 2 bases and J lost 5 bases. The CDR3 is made up of 16 amino acids.